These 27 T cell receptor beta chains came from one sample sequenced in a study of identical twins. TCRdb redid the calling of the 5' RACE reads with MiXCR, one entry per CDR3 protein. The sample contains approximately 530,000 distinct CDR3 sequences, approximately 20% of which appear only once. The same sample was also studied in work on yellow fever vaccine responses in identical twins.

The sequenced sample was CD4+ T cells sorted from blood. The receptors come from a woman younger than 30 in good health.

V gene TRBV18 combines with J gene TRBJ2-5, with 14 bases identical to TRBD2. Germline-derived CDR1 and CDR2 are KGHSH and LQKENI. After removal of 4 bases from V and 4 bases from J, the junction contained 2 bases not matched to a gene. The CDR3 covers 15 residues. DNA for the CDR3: TGTGCCAGCTCACGGGGACTAGCGGGAGCAGAGACCCAGTACTTC. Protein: CASSRGLAGAETQYF.

The CDR3 loop reads CSVADRGPDQYF. DNA for the CDR3: TGCAGCGTTGCCGACAGGGGACCGGACCAGTACTTC. V and J are TRBV29-1 and TRBJ2-5, with 8 nucleotides matching TRBD1. The CDR3 contains 12 residues. The germline V gene encodes CDR1 SQVTM and CDR2 ANQGSEA. V gave up 4 bases and J gave up 10 bases; unmatched junction bases: 8.

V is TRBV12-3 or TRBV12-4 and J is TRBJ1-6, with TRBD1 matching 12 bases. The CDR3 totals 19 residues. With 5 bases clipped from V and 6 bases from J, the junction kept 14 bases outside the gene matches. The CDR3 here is CASSTLSGTGGAGNSPLHF. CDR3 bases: TGTGCCAGCAGTACTCTATCCGGGACAGGGGGCGCGGGTAATTCACCCCTCCACTTT.

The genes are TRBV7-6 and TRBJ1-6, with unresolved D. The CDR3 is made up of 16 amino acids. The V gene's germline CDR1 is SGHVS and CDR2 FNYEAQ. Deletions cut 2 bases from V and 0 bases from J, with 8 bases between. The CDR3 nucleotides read TGTGCCAGCAGCTTAACCTGGAGCTCCTATAATTCACCCCTCCACTTT. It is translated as CASSLTWSSYNSPLHF.

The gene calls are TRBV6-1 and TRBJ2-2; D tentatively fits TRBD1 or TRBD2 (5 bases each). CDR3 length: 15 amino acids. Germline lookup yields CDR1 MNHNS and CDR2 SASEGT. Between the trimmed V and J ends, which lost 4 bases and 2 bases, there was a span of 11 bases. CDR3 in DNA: TGTGCCAGCAGTGCGGGACCTTTTAACACCGGGGAGCTGTTTTTT. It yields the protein CASSAGPFNTGELFF.

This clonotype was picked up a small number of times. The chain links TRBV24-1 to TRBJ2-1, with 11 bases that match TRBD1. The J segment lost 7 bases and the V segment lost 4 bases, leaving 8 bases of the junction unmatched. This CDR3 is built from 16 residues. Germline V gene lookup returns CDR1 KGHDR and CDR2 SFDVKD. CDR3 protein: CATSDRGQGAGNEQFF. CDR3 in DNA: TGTGCCACCAGTGACCGTGGACAGGGGGCAGGGAATGAGCAGTTCTTC.

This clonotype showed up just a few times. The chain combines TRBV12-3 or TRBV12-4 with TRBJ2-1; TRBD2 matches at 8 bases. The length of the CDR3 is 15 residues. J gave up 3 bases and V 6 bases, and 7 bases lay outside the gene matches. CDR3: CASRKTSDFYNEQFF. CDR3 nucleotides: TGTGCCAGCAGGAAGACTAGCGATTTCTACAATGAGCAGTTCTTC.

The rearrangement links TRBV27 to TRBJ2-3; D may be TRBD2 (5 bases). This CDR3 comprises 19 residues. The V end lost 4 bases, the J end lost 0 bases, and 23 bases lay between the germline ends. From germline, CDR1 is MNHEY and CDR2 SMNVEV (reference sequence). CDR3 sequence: CASSSRREGQEKSTDTQYF. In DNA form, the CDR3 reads TGTGCCAGCAGTTCCCGACGTGAGGGCCAGGAAAAGAGCACAGATACGCAGTATTTT.

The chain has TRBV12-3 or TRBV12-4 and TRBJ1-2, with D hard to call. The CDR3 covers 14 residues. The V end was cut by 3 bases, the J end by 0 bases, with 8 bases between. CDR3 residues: CASSLVKANYGYTF. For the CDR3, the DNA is TGTGCCAGCAGTTTGGTCAAAGCTAACTATGGCTACACCTTC.

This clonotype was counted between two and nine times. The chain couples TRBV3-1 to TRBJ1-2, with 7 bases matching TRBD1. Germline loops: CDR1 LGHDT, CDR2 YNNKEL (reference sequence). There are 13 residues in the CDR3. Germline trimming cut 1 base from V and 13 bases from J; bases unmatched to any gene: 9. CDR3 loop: CASSQGTGAVFTF. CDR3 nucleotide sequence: TGTGCCAGCAGCCAAGGGACAGGAGCCGTTTTCACCTTC. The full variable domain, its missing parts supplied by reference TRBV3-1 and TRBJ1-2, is DTAVSQTPKYLVTQMGNDKSIKCEQNLGHDTMYWYKQDSKKFLKIMFSYNNKELIINETVPNRFSPKSPDKAHLNLHINSLELGDSAVYFCASSQGTGAVFTFGSGTRLTVV.

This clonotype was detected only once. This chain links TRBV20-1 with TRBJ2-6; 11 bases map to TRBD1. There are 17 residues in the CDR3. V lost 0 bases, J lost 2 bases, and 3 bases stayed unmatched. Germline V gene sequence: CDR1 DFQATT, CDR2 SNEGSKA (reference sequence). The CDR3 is CSARDRTGGAGANVLTF. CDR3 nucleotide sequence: TGCAGTGCTAGAGACCGGACAGGGGGCGCTGGGGCCAACGTCCTGACTTTC.

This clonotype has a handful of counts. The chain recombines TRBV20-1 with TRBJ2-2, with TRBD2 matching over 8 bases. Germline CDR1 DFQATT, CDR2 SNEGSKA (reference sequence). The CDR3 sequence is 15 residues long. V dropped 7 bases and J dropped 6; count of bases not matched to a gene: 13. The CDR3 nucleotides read TGCAGTGTTAAAGCGGGAGCCCTCATGGCCGGGGAGCTGTTTTTT. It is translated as CSVKAGALMAGELFF.

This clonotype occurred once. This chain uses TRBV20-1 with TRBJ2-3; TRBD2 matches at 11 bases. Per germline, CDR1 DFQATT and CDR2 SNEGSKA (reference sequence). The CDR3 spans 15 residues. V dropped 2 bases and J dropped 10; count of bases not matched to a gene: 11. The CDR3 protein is CSARPTSGDPLAQYF. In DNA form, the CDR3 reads TGCAGTGCTAGACCGACTAGCGGGGACCCCTTGGCGCAGTATTTT.

CDR3 amino acids: CASSLARGATGELFF. DNA for the CDR3: TGTGCCAGCAGCTTAGCGCGGGGTGCCACCGGGGAGCTGTTTTTT. This chain connects TRBV7-2 to TRBJ2-2, with D perhaps TRBD2 (6 bases). The V end was cut by 0 bases, the J end by 4 bases, with 9 bases between. In germline, CDR1 is SGHTA, CDR2 FQGNSA. The CDR3 has 15 amino acids. The variable domain in full, completed from reference TRBV7-2 and TRBJ2-2, reads GAGVSQSPSNKVTEKGKDVELRCDPISGHTALYWYRQSLGQGLEFLIYFQGNSAPDKSGLPSDRFSAERTGGSVSTLTIQRTQQEDSAVYLCASSLARGATGELFFGEGSRLTVL.

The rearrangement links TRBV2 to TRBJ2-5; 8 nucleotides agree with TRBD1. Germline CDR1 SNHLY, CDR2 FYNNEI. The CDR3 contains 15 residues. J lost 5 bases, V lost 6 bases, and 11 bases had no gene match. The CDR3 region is CASSPGSGGLETQYF. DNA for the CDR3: TGTGCCAGCAGCCCCGGGTCAGGGGGCCTGGAGACCCAGTACTTC.

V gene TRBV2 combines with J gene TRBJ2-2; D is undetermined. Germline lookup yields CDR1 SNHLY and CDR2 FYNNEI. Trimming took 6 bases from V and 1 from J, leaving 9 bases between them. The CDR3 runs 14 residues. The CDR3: CASSADQNTGELFF. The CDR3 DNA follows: TGTGCCAGCAGCGCCGACCAGAACACCGGGGAGCTGTTTTTT. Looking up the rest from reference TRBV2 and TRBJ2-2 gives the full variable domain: EPEVTQTPSHQVTQMGQEVILRCVPISNHLYFYWYRQILGQKVEFLVSFYNNEISEKSEIFDDQFSVERPDGSNFTLKIRSTKLEDSAMYFCASSADQNTGELFFGEGSRLTVL.

CDR3 coding DNA: TGTGCCAGCAGCCAAGACAGGGCAGGGATGACAACTAATGAAAAACTGTTTTTT. Translated, it gives CASSQDRAGMTTNEKLFF. The rearrangement uses TRBV14 and TRBJ1-4; a weak D match, TRBD1 (5 bases). From germline, CDR1 is SGHDN and CDR2 FVKESK. The CDR3 consists of 18 residues. Trimming stripped 0 bases from V and 0 bases from J, with 14 bases between.

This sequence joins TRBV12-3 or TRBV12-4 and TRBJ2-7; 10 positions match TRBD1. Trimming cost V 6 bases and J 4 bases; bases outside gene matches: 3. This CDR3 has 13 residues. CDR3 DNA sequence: TGTGCCAGCAGGGGGACAGGGGTTTACGAGCAGTACTTC. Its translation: CASRGTGVYEQYF.

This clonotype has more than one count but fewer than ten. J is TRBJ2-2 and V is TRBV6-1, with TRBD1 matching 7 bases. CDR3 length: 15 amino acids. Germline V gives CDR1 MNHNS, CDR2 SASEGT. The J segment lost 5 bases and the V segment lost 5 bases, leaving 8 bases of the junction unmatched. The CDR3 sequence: CASSRTGFPTGELFF. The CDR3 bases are TGTGCCAGCAGTAGGACAGGTTTTCCTACCGGGGAGCTGTTTTTT.

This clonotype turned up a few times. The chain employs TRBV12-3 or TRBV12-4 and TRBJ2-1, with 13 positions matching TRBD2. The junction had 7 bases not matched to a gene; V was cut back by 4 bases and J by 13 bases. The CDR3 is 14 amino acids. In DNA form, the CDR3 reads TGTGCCAGCAGTTCGGGACTAGCGGGGCAGTATCAGTTCTTC. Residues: CASSSGLAGQYQFF.

The CDR3 protein is CASSLRGTGRGTEAFF. The CDR3 bases are TGTGCCAGCAGTTTACGGGGGACAGGGAGAGGGACTGAAGCTTTCTTT. The chain combines TRBV27 with TRBJ1-1, with TRBD1 matching 9 bases. V was pared by 2 bases and J by 5 bases, with 9 bases of the junction left unmatched. The germline V gene encodes CDR1 MNHEY and CDR2 SMNVEV (reference sequence). This CDR3 spans 16 amino acids.

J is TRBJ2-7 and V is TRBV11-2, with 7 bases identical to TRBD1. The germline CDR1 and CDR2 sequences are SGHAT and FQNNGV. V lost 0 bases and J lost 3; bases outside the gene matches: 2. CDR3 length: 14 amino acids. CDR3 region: CASSLDQGVYEQYV. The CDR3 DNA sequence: TGTGCCAGCAGCTTAGATCAGGGGGTCTACGAGCAGTACGTC.

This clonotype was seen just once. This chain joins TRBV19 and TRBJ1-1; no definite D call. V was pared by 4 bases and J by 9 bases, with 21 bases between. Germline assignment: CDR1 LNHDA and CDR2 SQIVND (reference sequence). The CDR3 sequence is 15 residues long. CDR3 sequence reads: CASSTPLPGELKAFF. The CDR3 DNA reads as TGTGCCAGTAGTACACCTCTCCCCGGGGAACTAAAAGCTTTCTTT.

CDR3 in amino acids: CASRRTQGIAKNIQYF. CDR3 nucleotides: TGTGCCAGCAGACGTACACAGGGGATAGCCAAAAACATTCAGTACTTC. V usage is TRBV12-3 or TRBV12-4 and J usage is TRBJ2-4; 7 bases align to TRBD1. This CDR3 contains 16 residues. The ends lost 6 bases at V and 0 bases at J; junction bases unmatched: 8.

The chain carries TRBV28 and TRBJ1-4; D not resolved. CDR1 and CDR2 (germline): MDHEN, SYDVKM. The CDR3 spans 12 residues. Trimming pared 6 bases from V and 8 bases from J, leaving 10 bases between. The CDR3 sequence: CASRSGWEKLFF. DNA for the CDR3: TGTGCCAGCAGGTCCGGTTGGGAAAAACTGTTTTTT.

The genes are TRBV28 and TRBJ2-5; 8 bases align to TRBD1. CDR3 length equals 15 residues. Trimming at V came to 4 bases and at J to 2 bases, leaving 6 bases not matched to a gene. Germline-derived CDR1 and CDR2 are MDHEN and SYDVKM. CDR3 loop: CASSSNRGWQETQYF. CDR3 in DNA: TGTGCCAGCAGTTCCAACAGGGGGTGGCAAGAGACCCAGTACTTC.

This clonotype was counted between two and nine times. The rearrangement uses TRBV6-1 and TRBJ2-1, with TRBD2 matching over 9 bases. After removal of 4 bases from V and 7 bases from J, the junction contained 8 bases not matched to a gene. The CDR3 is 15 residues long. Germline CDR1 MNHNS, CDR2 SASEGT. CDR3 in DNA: TGTGCCAGCAGTGTAGCTAGCGGGATCGTGAATGAGCAGTTCTTC. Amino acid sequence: CASSVASGIVNEQFF.